These 23 T cell receptor beta chains were all obtained from the same sample, sequenced in a study of blood T cells in healthy people across ages. Next came a second PCR, run for about 6 to 11 cycles, which used a sample-barcoded 5' primer along with a J-beta primer mix. TCRdb analysed the 5' RACE reads with MiXCR anew, one entry per CDR3 protein. Of 850,000 to 1,300,000 distinct CDR3 sequences detected, 40% to 50% appear once; the ten largest clones hold around 18%. The sequenced material came from blood. The receptors originated from a woman between 55 and 75 years old in good health.

This chain uses TRBV11-2 with TRBJ2-3; 14 nucleotides match TRBD2. The ends lost 4 bases at V and 3 bases at J; junction bases unmatched: 18. The CDR3 is 21 residues long. CDR1 is SGHAT, CDR2 FQNNGV, per germline. The DNA for the CDR3 is TGTGCCAGCAGCTCCTACATCTCCCGACTAGCGGGAGGGCCCGGGACAGATACGCAGTATTTT. Translating it yields CASSSYISRLAGGPGTDTQYF.

V and J are TRBV6-4 and TRBJ2-1; D call uncertain. Germline CDR1 reads MRHNA; CDR2 reads SNTAGT. The CDR3 contains 15 residues. Trimming removed 2 bases from V and 2 bases from J, with 10 bases in between. The CDR3 sequence: CASSDSSTTYNEQFF. CDR3 DNA sequence: TGTGCCAGCAGTGACAGCAGTACGACCTACAATGAGCAGTTCTTC.

Only a few counts were recorded for this clonotype. This chain joins TRBV25-1 and TRBJ1-2; a possible D gene is TRBD1 (6 bases). V was pared by 4 bases and J by 5 bases, with 20 bases between. The CDR3 length is 16 residues. CDR1 is MGHDK and CDR2 is SYGVNS in the germline V gene. The CDR3 loop reads CASSAFTGSVGYGYTF. The CDR3 DNA follows: TGTGCCAGCAGTGCTTTCACAGGGAGCGTGGGGTATGGCTACACCTTC.

The genes are TRBV11-2 and TRBJ2-3; 8 nucleotides agree with TRBD2. CDR3 length equals 18 residues. Looked up from germline, CDR1 is SGHAT and CDR2 is FQNNGV. J gave up 2 bases and V 1 base, and 11 bases lay outside the gene matches. The CDR3 here is CASSLGWGLGSPTDTQYF. CDR3 sequence (DNA): TGTGCCAGCAGCTTAGGATGGGGACTAGGATCCCCCACAGATACGCAGTATTTT.

The chain uses TRBV29-1 and TRBJ2-1, with D tentatively TRBD2 (5 bases). CDR1 and CDR2 from the germline V gene are SQVTM and ANQGSEA. The V end was cut by 6 bases, the J end by 0 bases, with 15 bases between. The CDR3 runs 15 residues. CDR3 residues: CSVTGTAASYNEQFF. Written as DNA, the CDR3 is TGCAGCGTGACGGGTACAGCGGCCTCCTACAATGAGCAGTTCTTC.

This clonotype was seen a single time. This chain's CDR3 is CSGAHRGIDGYTF. DNA of the CDR3: TGCAGCGGTGCGCACAGGGGAATTGATGGCTACACCTTC. The chain couples TRBV29-1 to TRBJ1-2; the match to TRBD1 covers 7 bases. The junction had 11 bases not matched to a gene; V was cut back by 7 bases and J by 6 bases. In germline, CDR1 is SQVTM, CDR2 ANQGSEA. CDR3 length: 13 amino acids.

This clonotype was seen a handful of times. The chain uses TRBV6-5 and TRBJ2-5; perhaps TRBD2 as D (7 bases). Germline lookup yields CDR1 MNHEY and CDR2 SVGAGI. The CDR3 consists of 14 residues. Trimming left V 3 bases short and J 5 bases short, with 13 bases between. CDR3 bases: TGTGCCAGCAGTTATGCGGGGGCGGGGGAGACCCAGTACTTC. Amino acids: CASSYAGAGETQYF.

The chain employs TRBV20-1 and TRBJ2-3, with a possible D match to TRBD2 (6 bases). V was pared by 0 bases and J by 1 base, with 14 bases between. CDR3 length: 16 residues. Germline CDR1 DFQATT, CDR2 SNEGSKA (reference sequence). CDR3 sequence: CSAREGSGYRTDTQYF. In DNA form, the CDR3 reads TGCAGTGCTAGAGAGGGTAGCGGATACCGCACAGATACGCAGTATTTT.

This chain uses TRBV18 with TRBJ2-1; 12 nucleotides agree with TRBD2. The CDR3 contains 15 residues. V lost 3 bases, J lost 6 bases, and 3 bases stayed unmatched. Germline values: CDR1 KGHSH, CDR2 LQKENI. The DNA of the CDR3 is TGTGCCAGCTCACCTACGACTAGCGGGGGCAATGAGCAGTTCTTC. This sequence encodes CASSPTTSGGNEQFF.

This clonotype was observed a few times. This sequence joins TRBV7-8 and TRBJ1-2; D not resolved. The CDR3 consists of 15 residues. Germline-derived CDR1 and CDR2 are SGHVS and FQNEAQ. Trimming removed 4 bases from V and 5 bases from J, with 17 bases in between. The CDR3 nucleotides are TGTGCCAGCAGCTACAAGAGGACGGGAGGGTATGGCTACACCTTC. Translating gives CASSYKRTGGYGYTF. Full variable domain (missing parts from reference TRBV7-8 and TRBJ1-2): GAGVSQSPRYKVAKRGQDVALRCDPISGHVSLFWYQQALGQGPEFLTYFQNEAQLDKSGLPSDRFFAERPEGSVSTLKIQRTQQEDSAVYLCASSYKRTGGYGYTFGSGTRLTVV.

This clonotype appeared many times. At one end the junction does not follow the germline gene, possibly because of a read error. The chain is built from TRBV5-1 and TRBJ2-7; D uncertain. The CDR3 is 14 residues long. Germline V gives CDR1 SGHRS, CDR2 YFSETQ. In DNA, the CDR3 is TGTGCCAGCAGCTTAGACCCCGGTAGCTACGAGCAGTACTTC. The encoded protein is CASSLDPGSYEQYF.

The chain carries TRBV20-1 and TRBJ2-3, with D possibly TRBD2 on 7 matching bases. V was shortened by 6 bases and J by 1 base, with 17 bases between the two germline ends. Germline-derived CDR1 and CDR2 are DFQATT and SNEGSKA (reference sequence). The CDR3 is 15 residues long. The CDR3 nucleotides are TGCAGTGCCGAGTCCGGGGGGCACGGCACAGATACGCAGTATTTT. Translated: CSAESGGHGTDTQYF.

The chain is built from TRBV18 and TRBJ2-5, with D possibly called TRBD1 or TRBD2 (5 bases each). Germline assignment: CDR1 KGHSH and CDR2 LQKENI. Trimming pared 1 base from V and 11 bases from J, leaving 20 bases between. The CDR3 runs to 15 residues. The CDR3 DNA reads as TGTGCCAGCTCACCACTGGGGACCCTCGAGGTGGAGCAGTACTTC. Residues: CASSPLGTLEVEQYF.

V is TRBV20-1 and J is TRBJ2-4; 7 bases fit TRBD1. TRBJ2-7 matches the DNA end more closely, so the J call is doubtful. This CDR3 is 16 amino acids long. CDR1 and CDR2 (germline): DFQATT, SNEGSKA (reference sequence). In nucleotides, the CDR3 is TGCAGTGCTAGAGCCCGACAGGGTGGGGCCCCCTACGAGCAGTACTTC. Protein product: CSARARQGGAPYEQYF.

V usage is TRBV27 and J usage is TRBJ2-1; maybe TRBD2 (5 bases). CDR3 length equals 15 residues. Germline-derived CDR1 and CDR2 are MNHEY and SMNVEV (reference sequence). The V and J ends lost 2 bases and 5 bases respectively, with 13 bases between them. The CDR3: CASSLRRLTDNEQFF. The CDR3 DNA follows: TGTGCCAGCAGTTTACGGAGACTAACAGACAATGAGCAGTTCTTC.

This clonotype was counted a few times. The rearrangement uses TRBV6-6 and TRBJ2-6; D possibly corresponds to TRBD1 (6 bases). CDR1 and CDR2 from the germline V gene are MNHNY and SVGAGI (reference sequence). V was cut by 7 bases and J by 4 bases, with 20 bases left in between. CDR3 length equals 17 residues. CDR3: CASTLRQGRAGANVLTF. As DNA, the CDR3 is TGTGCCAGCACACTACGGCAGGGGAGAGCCGGGGCCAACGTCCTGACTTTC.

J is TRBJ2-6 and V is TRBV3-1; 8 nucleotides align to TRBD1. Trimming took 2 bases from V and 0 from J; bases not matched to a gene: 9. The CDR3 covers 19 residues. Germline V gives CDR1 LGHDT, CDR2 YNNKEL (reference sequence). Written as DNA, the CDR3 is TGTGCCAGCAGCCAATCCGAGACAGGGGTCTACTCTGGGGCCAACGTCCTGACTTTC. Protein sequence: CASSQSETGVYSGANVLTF.

Only a few counts were recorded for this clonotype. Here the CDR3 reads CASSGGKGSPLHF. The CDR3 region has the DNA TGTGCCAGCAGTGGGGGGAAGGGTTCACCCCTCCACTTT. The rearrangement joins TRBV25-1 to TRBJ1-6, with a weak D call TRBD1 (5 bases). This CDR3 has 13 amino acids. Germline CDR1 and CDR2: MGHDK and SYGVNS. Trimming left V 4 bases short and J 9 bases short, with 10 bases between. Looking up the rest from reference TRBV25-1 and TRBJ1-6 gives the full variable domain: EADIYQTPRYLVIGTGKKITLECSQTMGHDKMYWYQQDPGMELHLIHYSYGVNSTEKGDLSSESTVSRIRTEHFPLTLESARPSHTSQYLCASSGGKGSPLHFGNGTRLTVT.

There are a few counts of this clonotype. The chain carries TRBV12-3 or TRBV12-4 and TRBJ2-7, with 8 nucleotides matching TRBD1. V shed 6 bases, J shed 1 base, and the junction held 8 bases outside the gene matches. This CDR3 has 15 amino acids. CDR3 sequence (DNA): TGTGCCAGCAGCCCACCAGGGGGCATTTCCTACGAGCAGTACTTC. The encoded protein is CASSPPGGISYEQYF.

The chain links TRBV3-1 to TRBJ2-5; D ambiguous. V lost 0 bases and J 5 bases, leaving 13 bases between the germline ends. Germline CDR1 is LGHDT and CDR2 is YNNKEL (reference sequence). This CDR3 region has 15 residues. The DNA of the CDR3 is TGTGCCAGCAGCCAAGACCCGGGCCGGCGGGAGACCCAGTACTTC. Translating gives CASSQDPGRRETQYF.

For the CDR3, the DNA is TGTGCCAGCAGCACCCGGGCCCGAGGGAGCTACACCTTC. Its translation is CASSTRARGSYTF. The chain has TRBV9 and TRBJ1-2; D is undetermined. The germline CDR1 and CDR2 sequences are SGDLS and YYNGEE. The CDR3 runs to 13 residues. Trimming removed 4 bases at V and 9 bases at J, with 16 bases between.

This clonotype occurred a few times. V gene TRBV12-3 or TRBV12-4 combines with J gene TRBJ2-4; D tentatively reads TRBD1 or TRBD2 (5 bases each). The CDR3 extends over 13 amino acids. The V end lost 5 bases, the J end lost 0 bases, and 5 bases lay between the germline ends. The CDR3 loop is CASSGTAKNIQYF. The CDR3 DNA is TGTGCCAGCAGTGGGACAGCCAAAAACATTCAGTACTTC.

The sample holds a few counts of this clonotype. V gene TRBV11-2 combines with J gene TRBJ1-2; 8 bases are shared with TRBD1. The CDR3 covers 16 residues. V trimming: 5 bases; J trimming: 6 bases; junction bases outside the gene matches: 14. Germline CDR1 and CDR2: SGHAT and FQNNGV. CDR3 region: CASSPTKGQGGDGYTF. As DNA, the CDR3 is TGTGCCAGCAGCCCGACCAAAGGACAGGGAGGGGATGGCTACACCTTC.